This T cell receptor (beta chain) stems from a study of cytomegalovirus exposure and HLA in healthy donors. Use of 60 Vbeta and 13 Jbeta primers characterized the PCR. The assay was immunoSEQ multiplex PCR, and TCRdb's table has in-frame clones only and misses some. The repertoire table contains tens of thousands of clones. At the time of sampling, donors were nominally healthy, though unrecorded immune exposures were likely. A note on this clone: Antigen specificity is unknown.

Broader study findings: An analysis done earlier found most TCR beta V segments productive about 90% or about 30% of the time.

Sequencing was carried out using PBMCs. The sequence was collected from a male donor in good health and CMV-seronegative.

CDR3: CASSLAGPGNTIYF. DNA of the CDR3: TGTGCCAGCAGCTTAGCGGGGCCTGGAAACACCATATATTTT. This chain connects TRBV7-3 to TRBJ1-3, with D maybe TRBD1 (5 bases). CDR3 size: 14 residues. Looked up from germline, CDR1 is SGHTA and CDR2 is FQGTGA. V was clipped by 2 bases and J by 2 bases, with 7 bases between them.